The 5 T cell receptor beta chains listed next were all sequenced from one sample in a study of identical twins' blood T cells. Via MiXCR, TCRdb re-called the 5' RACE reads, giving one row per CDR3 protein. The data show a few hundred thousand distinct CDR3 sequences, with about 28% seen just once and around 5.6% held by the top ten. Sequencing was carried out using PBMCs. Every receptor here comes from a woman aged 18-49 years in good health.

The chain has TRBV2 and TRBJ1-5; D is unresolved. Between the trimmed V and J ends, which lost 1 base and 3 bases, there was a span of 13 bases. Germline CDR1 and CDR2: SNHLY and FYNNEI. The CDR3 is made up of 16 amino acids. This CDR3 is CASSEEEGSINQPQHF. DNA for the CDR3: TGTGCCAGCAGTGAAGAGGAGGGATCGATCAATCAGCCCCAGCATTTT.

Regarding this clonotype: A much larger clone differs by one base, so this may be a read error. The rearrangement links TRBV6-5 to TRBJ2-7; 10 nucleotides line up with TRBD2. Germline V gene lookup returns CDR1 MNHEY and CDR2 SVGAGI. J gave up 2 bases and V 4 bases, and 5 bases lay outside the gene matches. The CDR3 spans 15 residues. In DNA, the CDR3 is TGTGCCAGCAGTTCAACTACTAGCGGGGCCTACGAGCAGTACTTC. This gives the protein CASSSTTSGAYEQYF.

The chain couples TRBV2 to TRBJ2-3; D is undetermined. Germline V gene lookup returns CDR1 SNHLY and CDR2 FYNNEI. The CDR3 has 14 amino acids. V was shortened by 7 bases and J by 2 bases, with 13 bases between the two germline ends. The CDR3 is CASTRAIPTDTQYF. The CDR3 DNA sequence: TGTGCCAGCACCCGTGCCATTCCCACAGATACGCAGTATTTT.

The genes are TRBV7-2 and TRBJ2-2; D uncertain. The V and J ends lost 1 base and 7 bases respectively, with 7 bases between them. The CDR3 loop spans 13 amino acids. Germline CDR1 SGHTA, CDR2 FQGNSA. CDR3 nucleotide sequence: TGTGCCAGCAGCTTAGTAAATAACGGGGAGCTGTTTTTT. This sequence encodes CASSLVNNGELFF.

J is TRBJ1-5 and V is TRBV7-9; the match to TRBD1 covers 7 bases. V gave up 7 bases and J gave up 5 bases; unmatched junction bases: 11. CDR3 length: 15 amino acids. Germline V gene sequence: CDR1 SEHNR, CDR2 FQNEAQ (reference sequence). The CDR3: CASTEQGNKDQPQHF. The CDR3 coding sequence is TGTGCCAGCACTGAACAGGGGAATAAGGATCAGCCCCAGCATTTT.